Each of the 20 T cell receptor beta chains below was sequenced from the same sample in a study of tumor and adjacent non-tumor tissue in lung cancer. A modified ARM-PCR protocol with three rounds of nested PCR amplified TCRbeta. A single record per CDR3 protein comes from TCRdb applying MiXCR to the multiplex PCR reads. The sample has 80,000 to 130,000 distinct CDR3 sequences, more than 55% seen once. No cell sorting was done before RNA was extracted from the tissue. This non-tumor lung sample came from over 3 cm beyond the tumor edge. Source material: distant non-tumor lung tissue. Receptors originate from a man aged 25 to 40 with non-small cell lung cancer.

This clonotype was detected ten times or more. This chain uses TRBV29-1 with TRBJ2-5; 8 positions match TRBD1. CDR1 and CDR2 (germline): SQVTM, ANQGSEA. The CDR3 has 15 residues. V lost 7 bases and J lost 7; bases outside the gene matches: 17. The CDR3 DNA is TGCAGCGGGCTCGGACAGGGAAACGGACTTGCGACCCAGTACTTC. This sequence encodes CSGLGQGNGLATQYF.

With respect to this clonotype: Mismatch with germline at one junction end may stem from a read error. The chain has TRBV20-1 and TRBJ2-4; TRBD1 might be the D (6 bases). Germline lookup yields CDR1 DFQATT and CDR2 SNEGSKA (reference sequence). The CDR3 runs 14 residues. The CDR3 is CSARQGSGKNIQNF. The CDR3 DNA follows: TGCAGTGCTAGGCAGGGGAGCGGCAAAAACATTCAGAACTTC.

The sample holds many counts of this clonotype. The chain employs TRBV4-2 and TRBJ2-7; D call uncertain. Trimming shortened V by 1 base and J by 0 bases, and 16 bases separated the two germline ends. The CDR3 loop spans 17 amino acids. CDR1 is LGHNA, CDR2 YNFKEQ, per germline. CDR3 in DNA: TGTGCCAGCAGCCAAGGGGAAGGAGTTACGAGCTCCTACGAGCAGTACTTC. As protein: CASSQGEGVTSSYEQYF.

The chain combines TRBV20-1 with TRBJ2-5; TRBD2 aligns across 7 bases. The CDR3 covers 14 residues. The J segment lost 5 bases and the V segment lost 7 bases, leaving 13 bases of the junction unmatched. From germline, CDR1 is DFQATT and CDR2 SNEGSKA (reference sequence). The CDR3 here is CSVAGVALAETQYF. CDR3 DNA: TGCAGTGTCGCGGGAGTTGCCCTCGCGGAGACCCAGTACTTC.

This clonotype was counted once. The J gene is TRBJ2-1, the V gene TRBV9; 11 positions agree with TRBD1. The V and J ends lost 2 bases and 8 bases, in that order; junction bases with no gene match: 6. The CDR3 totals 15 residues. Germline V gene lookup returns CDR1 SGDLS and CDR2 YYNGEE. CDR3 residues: CASSVAWTGGDEQFF. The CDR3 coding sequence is TGTGCCAGCAGCGTGGCCTGGACAGGGGGCGATGAGCAGTTCTTC.

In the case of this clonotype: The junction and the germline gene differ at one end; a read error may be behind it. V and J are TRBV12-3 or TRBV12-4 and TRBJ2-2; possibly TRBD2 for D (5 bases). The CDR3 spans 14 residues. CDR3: CASRGITATGELLF. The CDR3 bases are TGTGCCAGCAGGGGAATAACCGCCACCGGGGAGCTGTTGTTT.

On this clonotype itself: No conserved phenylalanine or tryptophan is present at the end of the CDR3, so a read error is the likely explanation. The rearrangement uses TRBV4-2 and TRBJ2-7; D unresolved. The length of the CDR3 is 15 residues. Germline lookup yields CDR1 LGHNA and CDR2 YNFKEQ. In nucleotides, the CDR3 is TGTATCAGCAGCCAAGGAGACGAGAGCTCCTACGAGCAGTACTCC. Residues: CISSQGDESSYEQYS.

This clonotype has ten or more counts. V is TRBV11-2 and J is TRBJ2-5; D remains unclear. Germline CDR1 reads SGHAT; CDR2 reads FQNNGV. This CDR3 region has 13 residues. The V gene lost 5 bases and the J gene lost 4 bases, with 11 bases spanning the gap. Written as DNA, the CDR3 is TGTGCCAGCAGCCCATTCTATGGAGAGACCCAGTACTTC. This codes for CASSPFYGETQYF.

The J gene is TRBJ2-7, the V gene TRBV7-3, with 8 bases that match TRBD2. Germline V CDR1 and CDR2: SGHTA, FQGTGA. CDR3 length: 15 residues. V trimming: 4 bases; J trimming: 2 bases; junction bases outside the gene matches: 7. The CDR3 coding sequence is TGTGCCAGCAGCTCCTCGGCCGGGGGGGCCTACGAGCAGTACTTC. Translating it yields CASSSSAGGAYEQYF.

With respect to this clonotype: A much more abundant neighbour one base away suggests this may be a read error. CDR3 coding DNA: TGCAGCGTTTATATCGGGGGCTCCTACGAGCAGTACTTC. Its translation is CSVYIGGSYEQYF. The chain uses TRBV29-1 and TRBJ2-7, with a tentative D call TRBD2 (6 bases). This CDR3 is 13 amino acids long. Between the trimmed V and J ends, which lost 5 bases and 0 bases, there was a span of 11 bases. Germline V gives CDR1 SQVTM, CDR2 ANQGSEA.

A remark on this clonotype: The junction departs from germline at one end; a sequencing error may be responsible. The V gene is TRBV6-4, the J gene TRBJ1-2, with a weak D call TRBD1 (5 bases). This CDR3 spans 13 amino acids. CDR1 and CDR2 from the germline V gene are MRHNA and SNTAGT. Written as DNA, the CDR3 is TGTGCCAGCAGCGACAGTGTTGGGTATGGCTGCACCTTC. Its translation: CASSDSVGYGCTF.

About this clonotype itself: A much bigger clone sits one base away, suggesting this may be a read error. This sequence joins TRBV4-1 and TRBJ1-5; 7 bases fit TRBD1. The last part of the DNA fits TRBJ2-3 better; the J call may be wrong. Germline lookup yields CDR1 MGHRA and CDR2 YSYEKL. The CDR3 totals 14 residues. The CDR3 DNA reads TGCGCCAGCAGCCAAGAACAGGGGAATCAGCCCCAGTATTTT. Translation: CASSQEQGNQPQYF.

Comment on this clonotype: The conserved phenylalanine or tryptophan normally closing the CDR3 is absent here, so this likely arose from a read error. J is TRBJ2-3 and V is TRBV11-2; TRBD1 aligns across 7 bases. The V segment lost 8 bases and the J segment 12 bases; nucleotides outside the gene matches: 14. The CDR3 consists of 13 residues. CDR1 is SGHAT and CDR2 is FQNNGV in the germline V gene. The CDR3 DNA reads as TGTGCCAGCGGCCAAAGGGAAAGGGGGCGACAGTATTCT. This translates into CASGQRERGRQYS.

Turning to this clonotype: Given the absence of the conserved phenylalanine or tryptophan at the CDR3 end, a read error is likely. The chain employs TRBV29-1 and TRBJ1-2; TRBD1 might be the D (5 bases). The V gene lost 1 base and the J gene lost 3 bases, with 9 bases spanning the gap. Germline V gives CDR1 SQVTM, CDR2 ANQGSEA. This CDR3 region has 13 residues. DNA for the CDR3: TGCAGCGTTGAAGCTCGACAGCACTATGGCTACACCCTC. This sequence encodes CSVEARQHYGYTL.

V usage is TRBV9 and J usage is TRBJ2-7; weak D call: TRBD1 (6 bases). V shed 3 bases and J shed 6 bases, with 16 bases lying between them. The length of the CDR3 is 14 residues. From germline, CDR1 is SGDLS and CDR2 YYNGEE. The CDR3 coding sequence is TGTGCCAGCAGCGCGGGACATACTCCGGGCGAGCAGTACTTC. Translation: CASSAGHTPGEQYF.

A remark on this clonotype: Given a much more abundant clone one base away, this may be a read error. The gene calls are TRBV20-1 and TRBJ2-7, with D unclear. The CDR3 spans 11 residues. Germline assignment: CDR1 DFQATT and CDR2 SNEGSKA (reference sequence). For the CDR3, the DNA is TGCAGTGCTGGAGACAACTACAAGCAGTACTTC. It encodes CSAGDNYKQYF.

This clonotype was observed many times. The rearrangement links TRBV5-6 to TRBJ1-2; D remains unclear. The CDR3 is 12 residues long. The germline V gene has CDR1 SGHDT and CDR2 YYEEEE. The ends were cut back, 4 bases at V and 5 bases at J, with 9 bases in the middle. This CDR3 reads CASSASEYGYTF. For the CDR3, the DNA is TGTGCCAGCAGCGCTTCGGAGTATGGCTACACCTTC.

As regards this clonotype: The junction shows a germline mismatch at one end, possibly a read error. In nucleotides, the CDR3 is TGTGCCAGCAGTTATCCGGGGACAGAGGGCTCAAGGGGCAATCAGCCCAAGCATTTT. Amino acids: CASSYPGTEGSRGNQPKHF. This sequence joins TRBV6-6 and TRBJ1-5, with 7 bases aligning to TRBD1. This CDR3 comprises 19 residues. CDR1 and CDR2 from the germline V gene are MNHNY and SVGAGI (reference sequence).

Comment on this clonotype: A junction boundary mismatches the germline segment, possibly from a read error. In nucleotides, the CDR3 is TGTGCCGGCAGCTCTCGCCCGGGAGAACAAGAGACCCAGTACTTC. The encoded protein is CAGSSRPGEQETQYF. This chain links TRBV11-2 with TRBJ2-5; tentative D call: TRBD2 (6 bases). Germline CDR1 is SGHAT and CDR2 is FQNNGV. The CDR3 contains 15 residues.

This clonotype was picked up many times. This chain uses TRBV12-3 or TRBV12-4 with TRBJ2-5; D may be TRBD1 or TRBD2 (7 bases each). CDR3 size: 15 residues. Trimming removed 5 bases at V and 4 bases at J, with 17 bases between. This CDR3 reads CASSATTGRGETQYF. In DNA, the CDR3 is TGTGCCAGCAGTGCAACGACAGGGAGGGGAGAGACCCAGTACTTC.